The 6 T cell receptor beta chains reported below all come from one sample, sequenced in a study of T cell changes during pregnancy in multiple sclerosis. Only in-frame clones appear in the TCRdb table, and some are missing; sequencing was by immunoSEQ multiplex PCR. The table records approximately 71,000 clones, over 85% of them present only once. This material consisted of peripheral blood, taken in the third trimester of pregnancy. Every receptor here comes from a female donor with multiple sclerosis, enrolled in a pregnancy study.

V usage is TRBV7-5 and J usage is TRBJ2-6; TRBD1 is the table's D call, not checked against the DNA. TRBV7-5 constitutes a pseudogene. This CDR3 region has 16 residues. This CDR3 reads CVRSLRTASGANVLTF. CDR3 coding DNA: TGTGTCAGAAGCTTAAGGACAGCTTCTGGGGCCAACGTCCTGACTTTC.

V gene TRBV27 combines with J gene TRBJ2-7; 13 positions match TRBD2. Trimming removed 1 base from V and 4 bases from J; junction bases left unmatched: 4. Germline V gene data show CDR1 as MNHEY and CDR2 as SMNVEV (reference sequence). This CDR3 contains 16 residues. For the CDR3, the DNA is TGTGCCAGCAGTTTATTTGGGACTAGCGGGGTGTACGAGCAGTACTTC. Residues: CASSLFGTSGVYEQYF.

Here the CDR3 reads CASSRDRGHEQYF. In DNA form, the CDR3 reads TGTGCCAGCAGCCGGGACAGGGGCCACGAGCAGTACTTC. The chain carries TRBV11-2 and TRBJ2-7; 10 nucleotides match TRBD1. V shed 5 bases, J shed 5 bases, and the junction held 3 bases outside the gene matches. The CDR3 runs to 13 residues. Germline lookup yields CDR1 SGHAT and CDR2 FQNNGV.

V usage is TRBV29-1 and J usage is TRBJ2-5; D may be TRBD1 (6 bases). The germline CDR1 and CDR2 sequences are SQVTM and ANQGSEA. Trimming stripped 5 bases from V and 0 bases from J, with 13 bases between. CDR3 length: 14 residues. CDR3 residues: CSVPLGGNQETQYF. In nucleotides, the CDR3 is TGCAGCGTTCCCCTAGGGGGTAACCAAGAGACCCAGTACTTC.

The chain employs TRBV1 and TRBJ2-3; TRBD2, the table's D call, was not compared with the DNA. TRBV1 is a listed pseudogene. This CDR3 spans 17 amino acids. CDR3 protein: CTSSQDGGDAHTDTQYF. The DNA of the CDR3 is TGCACCAGCAGCCAAGATGGGGGGGATGCTCACACAGATACGCAGTATTTT.

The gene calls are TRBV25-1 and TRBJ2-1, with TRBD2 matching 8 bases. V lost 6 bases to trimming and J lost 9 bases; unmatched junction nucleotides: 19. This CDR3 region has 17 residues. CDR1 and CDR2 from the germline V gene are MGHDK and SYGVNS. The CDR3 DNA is TGTGCCAGCAGCCAAATTCCCCCCCAGCGGGAGTATTTTGAGCAGTTCTTC. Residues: CASSQIPPQREYFEQFF. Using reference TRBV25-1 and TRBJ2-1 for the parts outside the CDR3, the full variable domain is EADIYQTPRYLVIGTGKKITLECSQTMGHDKMYWYQQDPGMELHLIHYSYGVNSTEKGDLSSESTVSRIRTEHFPLTLESARPSHTSQYLCASSQIPPQREYFEQFFGPGTRLTVL.